These T cell receptor beta chains were read from a single sample in a study of T cells in Graves' hyperthyroidism and ophthalmopathy. Each CDR3 protein is one row after TCRdb ran MiXCR on the multiplex PCR reads. In the table there are 300,000 to 450,000 distinct CDR3 sequences, over 10% of which are singletons. The sequenced material came from blood. The receptor set was obtained from a woman aged 18-30 years with Graves' hyperthyroidism. CDR3s include the opening cysteine and the closing phenylalanine or tryptophan. The D gene is left open where the match is weak. Clone size appears in some rows only: once, few, many, or a class for an expanded clone.

TRBV15	TRBD2	TRBJ2-1	many	CATSSLAGGENEQFF	TGTGCCACCAGCAGCTTAGCGGGAGGTGAGAATGAGCAGTTCTTC
TRBV11-3	TRBD1	TRBJ2-5	many	CASSWDRVEETQYF	TGTGCCAGCAGCTGGGACAGGGTCGAAGAGACCCAGTACTTC
TRBV10-2	-	TRBJ2-7	few	CASIRDYEQYF	TGCGCCAGCATCCGGGATTACGAGCAGTACTTC
TRBV27	TRBD2	TRBJ2-3	-	CASSARALAGGDTQYF	TGTGCCAGCAGTGCCCGGGCACTAGCGGGAGGAGATACGCAGTATTTT
TRBV28	-	TRBJ1-2	few	CASSRLSTGNPSGYTF	TGTGCCAGCAGCCGATTAAGTACAGGGAACCCTAGCGGCTACACCTTC
TRBV30	-	TRBJ1-1	many	CAWSLGSGFTEAFF	TGTGCCTGGAGTCTAGGGTCGGGTTTCACTGAAGCTTTCTTT
TRBV20-1	-	TRBJ1-6	many	CSAAGRAIDNSPLHF	TGCAGTGCTGCGGGCAGGGCAATTGATAATTCACCCCTCCACTTT
TRBV5-8	TRBD2	TRBJ2-7	-	CASSRGSGLAGAHEQYF	TGTGCCAGCAGCCGAGGTAGCGGACTAGCGGGGGCTCACGAGCAGTACTTC
TRBV20-1	-	TRBJ2-4	-	CSARVQPEPHIQYF	TGCAGTGCTAGAGTCCAGCCAGAGCCCCACATTCAGTACTTC
TRBV5-8	-	TRBJ1-2	many	CASSGGPSAGGYTF	TGTGCCAGCAGCGGCGGCCCTTCAGCTGGCGGCTACACCTTC
TRBV13	-	TRBJ1-6	many	CASSPQIHNSPLHF	TGTGCCAGCAGCCCACAGATACATAATTCACCCCTCCACTTT
TRBV28	TRBD1	TRBJ2-5	-	CASSPADRGAPETQYF	TGTGCCAGCAGCCCTGCGGACAGGGGGGCCCCAGAGACCCAGTACTTC
TRBV5-6	-	TRBJ1-1	few	CASSFGSTEAFF	TGTGCCAGCTCTTTCGGGAGTACTGAAGCTTTCTTT
TRBV5-5	-	TRBJ1-5	many	CASSLVNQPQHF	TGTGCCAGCAGCTTGGTCAATCAGCCCCAGCATTTT
TRBV27	TRBD1	TRBJ1-4	many	CASRPTGATNEKLFF	TGTGCCAGTAGACCCACAGGGGCAACTAATGAAAAACTGTTTTTT
TRBV6-2/TRBV6-3	-	TRBJ2-7	many	CASSYSVEQYF	TGTGCCAGCAGTTATAGCGTCGAGCAGTACTTC
TRBV5-6	-	TRBJ2-3	-	CASSPDRTSTDTQYF	TGTGCCAGCAGCCCCGACAGGACTAGCACAGATACGCAGTATTTT
TRBV11-2	-	TRBJ2-2	-	CASSLTGSSGELFF	TGTGCCAGCAGCCTAACAGGGTCGAGCGGGGAGCTGTTTTTT
TRBV6-6	-	TRBJ1-6	-	CASSYSRSPDYNSPLHF	TGTGCCAGCAGTTACTCTCGTTCCCCAGATTATAATTCACCCCTCCACTTT
TRBV20-1	TRBD2	TRBJ2-7	many	CSARRLAVTYEQYF	TGCAGTGCCAGACGGCTAGCGGTTACCTACGAGCAGTACTTC
TRBV19	TRBD1	TRBJ1-2	few	CASSRTLGQGPYGYTF	TGTGCCAGTAGTAGAACACTGGGACAGGGTCCCTATGGCTACACCTTC
TRBV10-3	-	TRBJ1-2	many	CAISVQGSYGYTF	TGTGCCATCAGTGTACAGGGAAGCTATGGCTACACCTTC
TRBV28	TRBD1	TRBJ1-2	-	CASSRGGTGREGCTF	TGTGCCAGCAGCCGGGGGGGGACAGGGCGGGAAGGCTGCACCTTC
TRBV20-1	TRBD2	TRBJ2-3	-	CSARDGYGKRGPGVGNTQYF	TGCAGTGCTAGAGACGGATACGGCAAGCGGGGGCCCGGGGTTGGGAATACGCAGTATTTT
TRBV15	-	TRBJ1-3	few	CATRIDSGNTIYF	TGTGCCACCAGGATAGACTCTGGAAACACCATATATTTT
TRBV6-5	-	TRBJ1-4	many	CASSYAIPNEKLFF	TGTGCCAGCAGTTACGCGATACCTAATGAAAAACTGTTTTTT
TRBV7-9	-	TRBJ2-3	many	CASSLLDILTDTQYF	TGTGCCAGCAGTTTGCTAGATATACTCACAGATACGCAGTATTTT